This passage covers 7 T cell receptor beta chains from one sample sequenced in a study of cytomegalovirus exposure and HLA in healthy donors. With 60 Vbeta and 13 Jbeta primers, the PCR was carried out. Method: immunoSEQ multiplex PCR; TCRdb's copy keeps in-frame clones and lacks some. The repertoire consists of 200,000 or so clones, with roughly 80% occurring once and the leading ten covering 0.25% to 0.3%. Specimen: PBMCs. These TCRs come from a boy younger than 18 in good health and CMV-seronegative.

This sequence joins TRBV28 and TRBJ1-1; a possible D gene is TRBD1 (6 bases). V was pared by 7 bases and J by 0 bases, with 18 bases between. Germline V CDR1 and CDR2: MDHEN, SYDVKM. This CDR3 comprises 16 residues. CDR3 region: CASNIDRRSMNTEAFF. In nucleotides, the CDR3 is TGTGCCAGCAATATCGACAGGCGTTCCATGAACACTGAAGCTTTCTTT. Using reference TRBV28 and TRBJ1-1 for the parts outside the CDR3, the full variable domain is DVKVTQSSRYLVKRTGEKVFLECVQDMDHENMFWYRQDPGLGLRLIYFSYDVKMKEKGDIPEGYSVSREKKERFSLILESASTNQTSMYLCASNIDRRSMNTEAFFGQGTRLTVV.

The V call is TRBV13, the J call TRBJ1-5; no reliable D call. This CDR3 comprises 14 residues. Germline values: CDR1 PRHDT, CDR2 FYEKMQ (reference sequence). Trimming shortened V by 3 bases and J by 3 bases, and 9 bases separated the two germline ends. For the CDR3, the DNA is TGTGCCAGCAGCTTTATAACAGACAATCAGCCCCAGCATTTT. This gives the protein CASSFITDNQPQHF.

A single count supports this clone. The rearrangement joins TRBV2 to TRBJ2-7; the D gene is possibly TRBD2 (7 bases). Germline V gene data show CDR1 as SNHLY and CDR2 as FYNNEI. Between the trimmed V and J ends, which lost 6 bases and 9 bases, there was a span of 18 bases. The CDR3 has 13 residues. CDR3: CASRGGRDLGQYF. CDR3 DNA sequence: TGTGCCAGCAGGGGGGGGCGCGACCTGGGGCAGTACTTC.

The CDR3 nucleotides read TGCGCCAGCAGCTGGGGACAGGGTGGCAATCAGCCCCAGCATTTT. Amino acid sequence: CASSWGQGGNQPQHF. V usage is TRBV5-1 and J usage is TRBJ1-5; TRBD1 aligns across 9 bases. The germline gives CDR1 SGHRS, CDR2 YFSETQ. The trim removed 3 bases at V and 2 bases at J, leaving 3 bases unmatched. This CDR3 has 15 residues.

The chain carries TRBV2 and TRBJ2-7; 7 bases fit TRBD1. Germline values: CDR1 SNHLY, CDR2 FYNNEI. Unmatched junction bases numbered 6, after V lost 8 bases and J lost 2 bases. The CDR3 totals 13 residues. CDR3 region: CASLGTEAYEQYF. The DNA of the CDR3 is TGTGCCAGCCTCGGGACAGAGGCCTACGAGCAGTACTTC.

The genes are TRBV6-1 and TRBJ1-4; TRBD1 matches 9 bases. The CDR3 extends over 17 amino acids. Germline trimming cut 4 bases from V and 7 bases from J; bases unmatched to any gene: 13. From germline, CDR1 is MNHNS and CDR2 SASEGT. The CDR3 region has the DNA TGTGCCAGCAGTGGCGGGACAGGGTCCCTCATCAGTGAAAAACTGTTTTTT. Its translation: CASSGGTGSLISEKLFF.

The chain uses TRBV19 and TRBJ1-5, with a tentative D call TRBD1 (5 bases). CDR1 is LNHDA and CDR2 is SQIVND in the germline V gene (reference sequence). V shed 8 bases and J shed 0 bases, with 8 bases lying between them. The length of the CDR3 is 13 residues. CDR3 nucleotide sequence: TGTGCCAGTCTAGGGGTTAGCAATCAGCCCCAGCATTTT. It specifies CASLGVSNQPQHF.